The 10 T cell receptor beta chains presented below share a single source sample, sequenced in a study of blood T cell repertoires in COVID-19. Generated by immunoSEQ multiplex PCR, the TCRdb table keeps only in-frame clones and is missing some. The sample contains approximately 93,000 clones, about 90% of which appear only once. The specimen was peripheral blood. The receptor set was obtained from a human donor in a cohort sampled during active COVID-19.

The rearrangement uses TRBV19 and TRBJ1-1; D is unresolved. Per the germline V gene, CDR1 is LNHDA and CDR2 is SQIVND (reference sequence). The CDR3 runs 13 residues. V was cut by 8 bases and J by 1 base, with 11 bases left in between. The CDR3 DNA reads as TGTGCCAGTGGGCGGGCGGAGAACACTGAAGCTTTCTTT. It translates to CASGRAENTEAFF.

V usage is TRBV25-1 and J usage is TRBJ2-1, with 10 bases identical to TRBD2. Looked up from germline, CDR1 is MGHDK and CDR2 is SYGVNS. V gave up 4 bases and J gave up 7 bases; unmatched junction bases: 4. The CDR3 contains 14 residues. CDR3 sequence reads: CASSGPSGRNEQFF. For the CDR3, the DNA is TGTGCCAGCAGTGGGCCTAGCGGGAGAAATGAGCAGTTCTTC.

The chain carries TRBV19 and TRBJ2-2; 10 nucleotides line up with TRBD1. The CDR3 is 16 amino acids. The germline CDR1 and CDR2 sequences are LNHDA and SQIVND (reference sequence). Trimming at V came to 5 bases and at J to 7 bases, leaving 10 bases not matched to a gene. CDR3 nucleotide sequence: TGTGCCAGTAGTGGACCGGGACAGGGGAGGGGCGGGGAGCTGTTTTTT. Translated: CASSGPGQGRGGELFF. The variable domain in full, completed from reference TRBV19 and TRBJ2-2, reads DGGITQSPKYLFRKEGQNVTLSCEQNLNHDAMYWYRQDPGQGLRLIYYSQIVNDFQKGDIAEGYSVSREKKESFPLTVTSAQKNPTAFYLCASSGPGQGRGGELFFGEGSRLTVL.

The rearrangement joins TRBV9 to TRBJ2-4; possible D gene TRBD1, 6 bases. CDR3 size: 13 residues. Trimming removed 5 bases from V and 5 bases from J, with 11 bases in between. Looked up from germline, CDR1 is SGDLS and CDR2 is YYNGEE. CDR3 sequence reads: CASSGGRENIQYF. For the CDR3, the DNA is TGTGCCAGCAGTGGGGGCAGGGAAAACATTCAGTACTTC.

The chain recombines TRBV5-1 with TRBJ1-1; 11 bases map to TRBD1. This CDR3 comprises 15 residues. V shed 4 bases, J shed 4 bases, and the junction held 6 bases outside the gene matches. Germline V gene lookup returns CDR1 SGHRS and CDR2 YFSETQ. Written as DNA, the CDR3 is TGCGCCAGCAGCCAGTCCGGGACAGGGGGCACTGAAGCTTTCTTT. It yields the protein CASSQSGTGGTEAFF.

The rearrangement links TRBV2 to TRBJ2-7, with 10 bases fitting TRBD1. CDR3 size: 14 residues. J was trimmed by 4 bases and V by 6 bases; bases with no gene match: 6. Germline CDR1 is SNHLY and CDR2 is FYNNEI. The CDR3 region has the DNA TGTGCCAGCAGGGGGGGACAGGGGCGATACGAGCAGTACTTC. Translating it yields CASRGGQGRYEQYF.

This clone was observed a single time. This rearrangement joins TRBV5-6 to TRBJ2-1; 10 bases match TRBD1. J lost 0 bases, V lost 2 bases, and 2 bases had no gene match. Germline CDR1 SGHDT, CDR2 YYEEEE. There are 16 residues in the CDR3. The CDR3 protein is CASSLWTGGSYNEQFF. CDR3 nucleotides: TGTGCCAGCAGCTTATGGACAGGGGGCTCCTACAATGAGCAGTTCTTC. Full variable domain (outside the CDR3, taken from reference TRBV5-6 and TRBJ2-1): DAGVTQSPTHLIKTRGQQVTLRCSPKSGHDTVSWYQQALGQGPQFIFQYYEEEERQRGNFPDRFSGHQFPNYSSELNVNALLLGDSALYLCASSLWTGGSYNEQFFGPGTRLTVL.

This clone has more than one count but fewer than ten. The CDR3 here is CASSARQGDETEAFF. The CDR3 nucleotides read TGTGCCAGCAGTGCCCGACAGGGTGACGAGACTGAAGCTTTCTTT. The J gene is TRBJ1-1, the V gene TRBV27; 7 bases fit TRBD1. Germline assignment: CDR1 MNHEY and CDR2 SMNVEV (reference sequence). The CDR3 consists of 15 residues. Losses at the gene ends were 5 bases for V and 5 bases for J; bases not matched to a gene: 11.

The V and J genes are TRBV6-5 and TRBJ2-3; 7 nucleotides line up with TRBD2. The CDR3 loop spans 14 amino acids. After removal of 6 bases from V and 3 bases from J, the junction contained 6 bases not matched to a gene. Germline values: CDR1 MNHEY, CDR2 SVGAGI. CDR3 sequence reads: CASRSGGATDTQYF. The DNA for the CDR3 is TGTGCCAGCAGATCGGGGGGAGCGACAGATACGCAGTATTTT.

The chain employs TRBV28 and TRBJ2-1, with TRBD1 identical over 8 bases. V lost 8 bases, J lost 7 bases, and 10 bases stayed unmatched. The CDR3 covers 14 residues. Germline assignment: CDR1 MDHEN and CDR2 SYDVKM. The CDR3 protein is CASLRDRTQNEQFF. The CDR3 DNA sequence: TGTGCCAGCCTCCGGGACAGGACTCAGAATGAGCAGTTCTTC.